Listed below are T cell receptor beta chains from one sample, sequenced in a study of T cells after yellow fever vaccination. TCRdb independently ran MiXCR on the 5' RACE reads; one entry per CDR3 protein. Among 100,000 to 150,000 distinct CDR3 sequences, 7.5% to 10% were seen once, and the ten largest hold approximately 37%. The starting material was CD8+ T cells sorted from PBMCs, obtained on the day of the yellow fever booster vaccination. These receptors originate from a man between 18 and 29 years old who received the YFV17D yellow fever vaccine. Each CDR3 is given with its conserved first and last residue. Each record gives: J gene, V gene, clone size, D gene, CDR3 DNA, CDR3 protein. D genes are given only for firm matches. Clone size appears in some rows only: once, few, many, or a class for an expanded clone.

J: TRBJ1-1
V: TRBV4-1
size: few
D: TRBD1
DNA: TGCGCCAGCAGCCACTGGGACAGCGGGGACACTGAAGCTTTCTTT
CDR3: CASSHWDSGDTEAFF

J: TRBJ2-1
V: TRBV7-2
size: NA
D: TRBD1
DNA: TGTGCCAGCAGCTTAGGCAGGGGGTTGGGTAATGAGCAGTTCTTC
CDR3: CASSLGRGLGNEQFF

J: TRBJ2-5
V: TRBV4-1
size: many
D: NA
DNA: TGCGCCAGCAGCCAAGATTTCCAGACCCAGTACTTC
CDR3: CASSQDFQTQYF

J: TRBJ1-1
V: TRBV9
size: NA
D: NA
DNA: TGTGCCAGCAGCGTATCAGGTATGAACACTGAAGCTTTCTTT
CDR3: CASSVSGMNTEAFF

J: TRBJ2-6
V: TRBV15
size: few
D: NA
DNA: TGTGCCACCAGCAGTAGGGCCGTCTTCTCTGGGGCCAACGTCCTGACTTTC
CDR3: CATSSRAVFSGANVLTF

J: TRBJ2-3
V: TRBV10-3
size: NA
D: TRBD2
DNA: TGTGCCATCAGTGGGAGCGGGAGGGGCACAGATACGCAGTATTTT
CDR3: CAISGSGRGTDTQYF

J: TRBJ2-5
V: TRBV7-2
size: NA
D: NA
DNA: TGTGCCAGCAGCGGACGAGGAGTCGGAGAGACCCAGTACTTC
CDR3: CASSGRGVGETQYF

J: TRBJ1-1
V: TRBV12-3/TRBV12-4
size: NA
D: NA
DNA: TGTGCCAGCAGGACCTTCGGGGAAGCTTTCTTT
CDR3: CASRTFGEAFF

J: TRBJ1-1
V: TRBV4-1
size: NA
D: NA
DNA: TGCGCCAGCAGCCAAGCAGGGGTTTTATCGTTTGAAGCTTTCTTT
CDR3: CASSQAGVLSFEAFF

J: TRBJ1-2
V: TRBV6-2/TRBV6-3
size: few
D: NA
DNA: TGTGCCAGCAGTTACTCGGGCCTCGTCTTCTATGGCTACACCTTC
CDR3: CASSYSGLVFYGYTF

J: TRBJ2-2
V: TRBV24-1
size: NA
D: NA
DNA: TGTGCCACCAGTGCTCCCTTCCGCCGGGACAAACCCCGTGGCACCGGGGAGCTGTTTTTT
CDR3: CATSAPFRRDKPRGTGELFF

J: TRBJ2-2
V: TRBV27
size: few
D: TRBD1
DNA: TGTGCCAGCAGTTTATTGGGACAGGGGGCGGCCGGGGAGCTGTTTTTT
CDR3: CASSLLGQGAAGELFF

J: TRBJ2-1
V: TRBV6-2/TRBV6-3
size: NA
D: TRBD2
DNA: TGTGCCAGCAATACGGGGGGACTGGGCGCTGAGCAGTTCTTC
CDR3: CASNTGGLGAEQFF

J: TRBJ1-4
V: TRBV12-3/TRBV12-4
size: NA
D: TRBD1
DNA: TGTGCCAGCAGTCCGGGACAGTCCAATGAAAAACTGTTTTTT
CDR3: CASSPGQSNEKLFF

J: TRBJ2-1
V: TRBV19
size: few
D: NA
DNA: TGTGCCAGTAGTAATCTAGCCTTAAGCAATGAGCAGTTCTTC
CDR3: CASSNLALSNEQFF

J: TRBJ2-2
V: TRBV19
size: NA
D: NA
DNA: TGTGCCAGTAGTTGGGGCGGCACCGGGGAGCTGTTTTTT
CDR3: CASSWGGTGELFF

J: TRBJ2-1
V: TRBV6-5
size: few
D: TRBD2
DNA: TGTGCCAGCAGTTACTCGAATCGGGGGGGGAAGTACAATGAGCAGTTCTTC
CDR3: CASSYSNRGGKYNEQFF

J: TRBJ1-1
V: TRBV4-1
size: few
D: NA
DNA: TGCGCCAGCAGCCAAGATCGGCAGGAAGCTTTCTTT
CDR3: CASSQDRQEAFF

J: TRBJ2-2
V: TRBV6-2/TRBV6-3
size: NA
D: NA
DNA: TGTGCCAGCCGGATGGAGAACACCGGGGAGCTGTTTTTT
CDR3: CASRMENTGELFF

J: TRBJ2-7
V: TRBV7-6
size: once
D: TRBD2
DNA: TGTGCCAGCAGCTTATTGGAGAGCGGGGGCGGGGAGCAGTACTTC
CDR3: CASSLLESGGGEQYF

J: TRBJ2-7
V: TRBV19
size: few
D: NA
DNA: TGTGCCAGTATAGGGACGTACTCCTACGAGCAGTACTTC
CDR3: CASIGTYSYEQYF

J: TRBJ2-2
V: TRBV4-3
size: few
D: TRBD2
DNA: TGCGCCAGCAGCCCTAATAGCGGGGGCCTCCTAAGTAGCACCGGGGAGCTGTTTTTT
CDR3: CASSPNSGGLLSSTGELFF

J: TRBJ2-3
V: TRBV11-2
size: many
D: TRBD2
DNA: TGTGCCAGCAGCCTCTTAGCGGGGTCCACAGATACGCAGTATTTT
CDR3: CASSLLAGSTDTQYF

J: TRBJ2-7
V: TRBV27
size: many
D: NA
DNA: TGTGCCAGCAGACCCGGAGGGGGCTACGAGCAGTACTTC
CDR3: CASRPGGGYEQYF